Listed here are 8 T cell receptor beta chains from one sample, sequenced in a study of T cell responses to AZD1222 COVID-19 vaccine. The table came from immunoSEQ multiplex PCR; TCRdb's copy has only in-frame clones and leaves some out. The sample has 120,000 or so clones, around 90% seen once; the top ten hold about 5.2%. The source material was peripheral blood, sampled on day 0 of AZD1222 vaccination. These receptors came from an adult in good health.

This clone came up once. This chain uses TRBV9 with TRBJ2-2; unclear D gene. CDR1 is SGDLS and CDR2 is YYNGEE in the germline V gene. Trimming removed 0 bases at V and 4 bases at J, with 7 bases between. The CDR3 runs to 14 residues. CDR3 protein: CASSVGQATGELFF. Here the CDR3 DNA reads TGTGCCAGCAGCGTAGGCCAGGCCACCGGGGAGCTGTTTTTT.

The DNA of the CDR3 is TGTGCCTGGAGTACGAAGCTGAGCTCCTATAATTCACCCCTCCACTTT. It encodes CAWSTKLSSYNSPLHF. The chain uses TRBV30 and TRBJ1-6; no clear D. V was shortened by 2 bases and J by 0 bases, with 11 bases between the two germline ends. Germline-derived CDR1 and CDR2 are GTSNPN and SVGIG (reference sequence). This CDR3 has 16 residues.

A word on this clone: In the same sample, other DNA sequences code for this CDR3. J is TRBJ1-2 and V is TRBV7-9; D unclear. Germline V gene sequence: CDR1 SEHNR, CDR2 FQNEAQ (reference sequence). V dropped 1 base and J dropped 2 bases, with 5 bases sitting between them. The CDR3 spans 13 residues. The CDR3 nucleotides are TGTGCCAGCAGCTTAGGGGGAAACTATGGCTACACCTTC. Protein product: CASSLGGNYGYTF. The variable domain in full, completed from reference TRBV7-9 and TRBJ1-2, reads DTGVSQNPRHKITKRGQNVTFRCDPISEHNRLYWYRQTLGQGPEFLTYFQNEAQLEKSRLLSDRFSAERPKGSFSTLEIQRTEQGDSAMYLCASSLGGNYGYTFGSGTRLTVV.

This clone showed up just a few times. The chain carries TRBV29-1 and TRBJ2-1, with 11 bases aligning to TRBD2. The V gene's germline CDR1 is SQVTM and CDR2 ANQGSEA. Trimming cost V 7 bases and J 7 bases; bases outside gene matches: 9. The CDR3 contains 14 residues. The CDR3 is CSAAGSGRDNEQFF. As DNA, the CDR3 is TGCAGCGCCGCAGGTAGCGGGAGGGATAATGAGCAGTTCTTC.

There are a few counts of this clone. This sample also contains other DNA sequences that code for the same CDR3. The chain is built from TRBV9 and TRBJ1-1; D not certain. Trimming removed 0 bases at V and 2 bases at J, with 11 bases between. The CDR3 length is 15 residues. Per the germline V gene, CDR1 is SGDLS and CDR2 is YYNGEE. CDR3 residues: CASSVVSGLNTEAFF. In DNA form, the CDR3 reads TGTGCCAGCAGCGTAGTTTCCGGATTAAACACTGAAGCTTTCTTT.

V usage is TRBV7-9 and J usage is TRBJ1-1; D gene unclear. Trimming took 3 bases from V and 0 from J, leaving 8 bases between them. CDR3 length: 14 residues. The germline V gene has CDR1 SEHNR and CDR2 FQNEAQ (reference sequence). CDR3 bases: TGTGCCAGCAGCTTCAAGGGAATGAACACTGAAGCTTTCTTT. Translated: CASSFKGMNTEAFF.

V and J are TRBV11-2 and TRBJ2-5, with D maybe TRBD2 (6 bases). The ends were cut back, 5 bases at V and 2 bases at J, with 15 bases in the middle. This CDR3 has 15 amino acids. CDR1 is SGHAT and CDR2 is FQNNGV in the germline V gene. Here the CDR3 reads CASSHPLGGQETQYF. CDR3 in DNA: TGTGCCAGCAGCCATCCTCTCGGGGGTCAAGAGACCCAGTACTTC.

The rearrangement links TRBV9 to TRBJ2-2; D not resolved. Germline CDR1 SGDLS, CDR2 YYNGEE. The CDR3 loop spans 13 amino acids. V was shortened by 4 bases and J by 6 bases, with 10 bases between the two germline ends. This CDR3 is CASSLQWAGELFF. CDR3 sequence (DNA): TGTGCCAGCAGCTTACAGTGGGCCGGGGAGCTGTTTTTT.